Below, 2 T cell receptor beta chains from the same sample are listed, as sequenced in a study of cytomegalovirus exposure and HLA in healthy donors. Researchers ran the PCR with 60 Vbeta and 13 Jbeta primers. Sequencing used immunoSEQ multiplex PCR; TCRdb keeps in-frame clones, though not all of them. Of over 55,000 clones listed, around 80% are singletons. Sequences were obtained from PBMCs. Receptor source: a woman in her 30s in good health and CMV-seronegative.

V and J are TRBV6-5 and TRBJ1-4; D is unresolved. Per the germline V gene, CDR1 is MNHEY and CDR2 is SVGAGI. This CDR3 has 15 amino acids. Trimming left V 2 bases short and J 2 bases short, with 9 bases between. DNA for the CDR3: TGTGCCAGCAGTTACGGAACAGCTACTAATGAAAAACTGTTTTTT. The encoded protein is CASSYGTATNEKLFF.

The CDR3 DNA sequence: TGTGCCAGCAGCACCCAAGCGGGGGGGCAAGAGACCCAGTACTTC. It is translated as CASSTQAGGQETQYF. V usage is TRBV9 and J usage is TRBJ2-5; 10 bases fit TRBD2. Germline CDR1 is SGDLS and CDR2 is YYNGEE. V shed 4 bases, J shed 2 bases, and the junction held 5 bases outside the gene matches. The CDR3 spans 15 residues.